This T cell receptor (beta chain) derives from a study of blood T cell repertoires in COVID-19. Study summary: Sites across the United States, Italy and Spain contributed samples from acute and convalescent COVID-19. The analysed material was cDNA or gDNA that came from T cells, B-cell-depleted T cells, or PBMCs.

In the original processing: Amplification from reference gene primers served as the basis for estimated nucleated cell counts. TCRdb's table, derived via immunoSEQ multiplex PCR, lists solely in-frame clones and lacks some. V and J calls and clone size follow that table, whereas D and trimming were derived from the DNA. The sample holds around 180,000 clones; more than 80% are singletons and the top ten take roughly 6.8%. CDR1 LNHNV and CDR2 YYDKDF come from the germline V gene (reference sequence). The CDR3 has 14 residues. Losses at the gene ends were 3 bases for V and 3 bases for J; bases not matched to a gene: 3.

Sequencing used peripheral blood. The receptor was derived from a human donor in a cohort sampled during active COVID-19. The gene calls are TRBV15 and TRBJ2-7, with TRBD1 identical over 9 bases. CDR3 amino acids: CATSRDRGFYEQYF. DNA for the CDR3: TGTGCCACCAGCAGGGACAGGGGCTTCTACGAGCAGTACTTC.